This TCR beta chain appears in the sequencing data of a study of T cell responses to AZD1222 COVID-19 vaccine. The CDR3 loop spans 14 amino acids. The V gene's germline CDR1 is LGHNA and CDR2 YSLEER. V lost 3 bases to trimming and J lost 5 bases; unmatched junction nucleotides: 3. TCRdb keeps only in-frame clones here, not all; method: immunoSEQ multiplex PCR. The sample holds around 78,000 clones; 82% are singletons and the top ten take 2.9%. Sequencing was performed on peripheral blood, taken on day 0 of AZD1222 vaccination. The chain links TRBV4-3 to TRBJ2-1; 8 positions agree with TRBD1. The sequence derives from an adult in good health. The CDR3 coding sequence is TGCGCCAGCAGCCAGGACAGGGACGACAATGAGCAGTTCTTC. This translates into CASSQDRDDNEQFF.